These 8 T cell receptor beta chains originate from one sample sequenced in a study of shared clonotypes between healthy human individuals. Assay: immunoSEQ multiplex PCR; the TCRdb copy retains only in-frame clones and omits some. The table shows around 2.3 million clones, with 90% to 96% occurring only once. The sequenced sample was naive CD4+ T cells sorted from blood. The subset is: CD45RA+ positively selected. These receptors were taken from a man aged 18-30 years in good health.

The CDR3 sequence is CASSLSGLAARQYF. The CDR3 DNA reads as TGTGCCAGCAGCCTATCGGGACTAGCGGCGCGCCAGTACTTC. The gene calls are TRBV5-4 and TRBJ2-5, with TRBD2 matching over 11 bases. Per germline, CDR1 SGHNT and CDR2 YYREEE (reference sequence). This CDR3 region has 14 residues. The trim removed 4 bases at V and 10 bases at J, leaving 9 bases unmatched.

This rearrangement joins TRBV2 to TRBJ2-7; 11 nucleotides align to TRBD1. The V and J ends lost 9 bases and 0 bases, in that order; junction bases with no gene match: 13. Germline V gene sequence: CDR1 SNHLY, CDR2 FYNNEI. The CDR3 spans 17 residues. CDR3 sequence: CARSFLTGTGGSYEQYF. The CDR3 DNA is TGTGCCAGAAGCTTCCTAACCGGGACAGGGGGCTCCTACGAGCAGTACTTC. The full variable domain, its missing parts supplied by reference TRBV2 and TRBJ2-7, is EPEVTQTPSHQVTQMGQEVILRCVPISNHLYFYWYRQILGQKVEFLVSFYNNEISEKSEIFDDQFSVERPDGSNFTLKIRSTKLEDSAMYFCARSFLTGTGGSYEQYFGPGTRLTVT.

The chain joins TRBV7-8 to TRBJ2-2; D possibly corresponds to TRBD1 (6 bases). V shed 3 bases and J shed 5 bases, with 16 bases lying between them. The CDR3 loop spans 16 amino acids. Per germline, CDR1 SGHVS and CDR2 FQNEAQ. CDR3 in amino acids: CASSFGTTPVTGELFF. The CDR3 DNA follows: TGTGCCAGCAGCTTTGGGACAACTCCAGTAACCGGGGAGCTGTTTTTT.

The rearrangement uses TRBV29-1 and TRBJ2-2, with a possible D match to TRBD1 (5 bases). The germline V gene has CDR1 SQVTM and CDR2 ANQGSEA. This CDR3 has 12 residues. V lost 6 bases to trimming and J lost 5 bases, with 10 bases between them. CDR3 DNA: TGCAGCGTGGAAAAGGGGACCGGGGAGCTGTTTTTT. Protein sequence: CSVEKGTGELFF.

The rearrangement uses TRBV29-1 and TRBJ2-7, with D unclear. Per germline, CDR1 SQVTM and CDR2 ANQGSEA. This CDR3 has 12 amino acids. V dropped 5 bases and J dropped 7 bases, with 15 bases sitting between them. In DNA, the CDR3 is TGCAGCGTTAGGACCGACCCTCAGGAGCAGTACTTC. This sequence encodes CSVRTDPQEQYF.

The V call is TRBV2, the J call TRBJ1-1, with 9 bases identical to TRBD1. The germline V gene has CDR1 SNHLY and CDR2 FYNNEI. Trimming took 1 base from V and 4 from J; bases not matched to a gene: 4. CDR3 length: 15 amino acids. CDR3 in amino acids: CASSEDRGLTTEAFF. In nucleotides, the CDR3 is TGTGCCAGCAGTGAAGACAGGGGGCTTACCACTGAAGCTTTCTTT.

The chain carries TRBV7-8 and TRBJ2-4, with 8 bases fitting TRBD2. In germline, CDR1 is SGHVS, CDR2 FQNEAQ. This CDR3 region has 15 residues. V lost 3 bases, J lost 6 bases, and 7 bases stayed unmatched. For the CDR3, the DNA is TGTGCCAGCAGCTTCGAGCGGGAGTGGGGAAACATTCAGTACTTC. It translates to CASSFEREWGNIQYF.

The chain is built from TRBV6-1 and TRBJ2-4; the D is unclear. Trimming took off 3 bases at V and 1 base at J, with 13 bases between the two ends. The CDR3 is made up of 16 amino acids. Germline V gene lookup returns CDR1 MNHNS and CDR2 SASEGT. CDR3 nucleotides: TGTGCCAGCAGTGACTTGGGGTTTGCGGCCAAAAACATTCAGTACTTC. Amino acid sequence: CASSDLGFAAKNIQYF.